These 23 T cell receptor beta chains originate from one sample sequenced in a study of graft-versus-host responses after intestinal transplantation. For these TCRs, the target antigens are not known. This table comes from immunoSEQ multiplex PCR, and its TCRdb copy is limited to in-frame clones, with some not included. This sample has roughly 98,000 clones, with over 85% found just once. This sample comprised unstimulated CD8+ T cells sorted from spleen or lymph node cells, obtained before transplant. These receptors all stem from a human donor who was the organ donor for an intestinal transplant.

Of note for this clone: Other DNA sequences within the sample encode an identical CDR3. The V and J genes are TRBV27 and TRBJ1-2; D uncertain. This CDR3 comprises 12 residues. The V gene's germline CDR1 is MNHEY and CDR2 SMNVEV (reference sequence). Trimming pared 8 bases from V and 4 bases from J, leaving 11 bases between. In nucleotides, the CDR3 is TGTGCCAGCGGTCCGAGTCCCTATGGCTACACCTTC. Protein sequence: CASGPSPYGYTF.

This chain links TRBV9 with TRBJ1-2; D is possibly TRBD1 (5 bases). The CDR3 has 14 amino acids. Germline loops: CDR1 SGDLS, CDR2 YYNGEE. Trimming pared 0 bases from V and 5 bases from J, leaving 11 bases between. DNA of the CDR3: TGTGCCAGCAGCGTAGCTCCCGACAGATATGGCTACACCTTC. Its protein product is CASSVAPDRYGYTF.

This chain connects TRBV5-1 to TRBJ2-7; D might be TRBD2 (5 bases). Trimming pared 7 bases from V and 8 bases from J, leaving 16 bases between. The length of the CDR3 is 12 residues. Germline V gives CDR1 SGHRS, CDR2 YFSETQ. CDR3 sequence: CASVLPGGQQYF. As DNA, the CDR3 is TGCGCCAGCGTCTTACCTGGCGGGCAGCAGTACTTC.

This chain links TRBV28 with TRBJ2-7; tentatively, D is TRBD1 (6 bases). V was clipped by 6 bases and J by 2 bases, with 20 bases between them. The CDR3 sequence is 16 residues long. Germline lookup yields CDR1 MDHEN and CDR2 SYDVKM. CDR3 DNA: TGTGCCAGCAGCCCCACCCCGGACAGTCATCCCTACGAGCAGTACTTC. Its translation is CASSPTPDSHPYEQYF.

The chain employs TRBV4-1 and TRBJ1-2; the D gene is possibly TRBD1 (5 bases). Trimming stripped 3 bases from V and 4 bases from J, with 21 bases between. This CDR3 is built from 17 residues. From germline, CDR1 is MGHRA and CDR2 YSYEKL. CDR3 DNA: TGCGCCAGCAGCCAGGAGTCTATGGCAGGGATCCGCTATGGCTACACCTTC. It encodes CASSQESMAGIRYGYTF.

The rearrangement uses TRBV30 and TRBJ1-6, with no clear D. Trimming took 6 bases from V and 0 from J, leaving 9 bases between them. Germline loops: CDR1 GTSNPN, CDR2 SVGIG (reference sequence). This CDR3 contains 14 residues. The CDR3 protein is CACALSSYNSPLHF. Here the CDR3 DNA reads TGTGCCTGTGCCCTGAGCTCCTATAATTCACCCCTCCACTTT.

The V and J genes are TRBV11-2 and TRBJ2-1; TRBD2 agrees at 9 bases. The CDR3 loop spans 15 amino acids. Trimming cost V 2 bases and J 12 bases; bases outside gene matches: 11. Germline V gives CDR1 SGHAT, CDR2 FQNNGV. The CDR3 protein is CASSLLAGGVSRQFF. The CDR3 nucleotides read TGTGCCAGCAGCTTACTTGCGGGGGGGGTTTCGAGGCAGTTCTTC.

V is TRBV6-5 and J is TRBJ1-4, with D uncertain. Per the germline V gene, CDR1 is MNHEY and CDR2 is SVGAGI. This CDR3 region has 16 residues. The V end lost 0 bases, the J end lost 7 bases, and 15 bases lay between the germline ends. The CDR3 nucleotides are TGTGCCAGCAGTTACTCAGACAAGGAGGGTGGTGAAAAACTGTTTTTT. Translated: CASSYSDKEGGEKLFF.

This clone was observed a single time. The gene calls are TRBV19 and TRBJ2-2; TRBD2 aligns across 7 bases. CDR1 and CDR2 from the germline V gene are LNHDA and SQIVND (reference sequence). The CDR3 runs 17 residues. V shed 0 bases and J 6 bases; nucleotides not matched to a gene: 10. CDR3 nucleotide sequence: TGTGCCAGTAGTATAGATCTATCCTGGGGGGGGGCCGGGGAGCTGTTTTTT. It is translated as CASSIDLSWGGAGELFF.

This chain uses TRBV28 with TRBJ2-1, with TRBD1 identical over 7 bases. J was trimmed by 6 bases and V by 2 bases; bases with no gene match: 4. This CDR3 is 14 amino acids long. Germline V CDR1 and CDR2: MDHEN, SYDVKM. The CDR3 reads CASSLGTAFNEQFF. CDR3 nucleotide sequence: TGTGCCAGCAGTTTAGGGACAGCCTTCAATGAGCAGTTCTTC.

The V call is TRBV9, the J call TRBJ2-5; possibly TRBD1 for D (6 bases). Trimming removed 3 bases from V and 5 bases from J, with 20 bases in between. This CDR3 has 16 amino acids. Germline CDR1 is SGDLS and CDR2 is YYNGEE. DNA for the CDR3: TGTGCCAGCAGCGAGGTGCCCACAGGGCCGAGGGAGACCCAGTACTTC. This gives the protein CASSEVPTGPRETQYF.

The rearrangement links TRBV5-6 to TRBJ2-1, with D possibly TRBD1 on 6 matching bases. The CDR3 length is 16 residues. Germline CDR1 SGHDT, CDR2 YYEEEE. The V and J ends lost 6 bases and 9 bases respectively, with 25 bases between them. This chain's CDR3 is CASNERQALGLSEQFF. The CDR3 DNA reads as TGTGCCAGCAACGAGAGACAGGCCCTCGGGTTGAGTGAGCAGTTCTTC.

This rearrangement joins TRBV2 to TRBJ2-7; TRBD2 matches at 12 bases. The CDR3 loop spans 14 amino acids. The V gene end was trimmed by 6 bases and the J gene end by 9 bases; junction bases not matched to a gene: 9. The V gene's germline CDR1 is SNHLY and CDR2 FYNNEI. The DNA for the CDR3 is TGTGCCAGCAGAGAGGGACTAGCGGGCTTAGGGCAGTACTTC. The encoded protein is CASREGLAGLGQYF.

The gene calls are TRBV28 and TRBJ1-2, with TRBD1 identical over 8 bases. Trimming at V came to 6 bases and at J to 0 bases, leaving 15 bases not matched to a gene. Germline lookup yields CDR1 MDHEN and CDR2 SYDVKM. This CDR3 contains 18 residues. CDR3 in amino acids: CASSHLGYRGFTNYGYTF. The CDR3 DNA sequence: TGTGCCAGCAGCCATCTCGGCTACAGGGGGTTTACTAACTATGGCTACACCTTC.

As concerns this clone: Sequence at one end of the junction differs from germline and may be a read error. The CDR3 DNA reads TGTGCCAACAGCTTAGCCGGGTTCAACTATGGCTACACCTTC. It translates to CANSLAGFNYGYTF. V gene TRBV7-9 combines with J gene TRBJ1-2, with D hard to call. There are 14 residues in the CDR3. Germline CDR1 reads SEHNR; CDR2 reads FQNEAQ (reference sequence). The whole variable domain, remainder taken from reference TRBV7-9 and TRBJ1-2, is DTGVSQNPRHKITKRGQNVTFRCDPISEHNRLYWYRQTLGQGPEFLTYFQNEAQLEKSRLLSDRFSAERPKGSFSTLEIQRTEQGDSAMYLCANSLAGFNYGYTFGSGTRLTVV.

The CDR3 is CASSYAHGSEDTQYF. The CDR3 coding sequence is TGTGCCAGCAGTTACGCTCACGGGAGTGAAGATACGCAGTATTTT. J is TRBJ2-3 and V is TRBV6-5; perhaps TRBD2 as D (6 bases). The germline V gene encodes CDR1 MNHEY and CDR2 SVGAGI. CDR3 size: 15 residues. Deletions cut 2 bases from V and 5 bases from J, with 14 bases between.

The chain couples TRBV19 to TRBJ2-7; no firm D call. Germline values: CDR1 LNHDA, CDR2 SQIVND (reference sequence). Trimming pared 1 base from V and 0 bases from J, leaving 7 bases between. The CDR3 consists of 14 residues. The CDR3: CASSIGTPSYEQYF. The CDR3 region has the DNA TGTGCCAGTAGTATAGGTACTCCCTCCTACGAGCAGTACTTC. The full variable domain, with the rest looked up from reference TRBV19 and TRBJ2-7, is DGGITQSPKYLFRKEGQNVTLSCEQNLNHDAMYWYRQDPGQGLRLIYYSQIVNDFQKGDIAEGYSVSREKKESFPLTVTSAQKNPTAFYLCASSIGTPSYEQYFGPGTRLTVT.

The J gene is TRBJ2-5, the V gene TRBV29-1; TRBD1 is a possible D gene (5 bases). With 0 bases removed from V and 0 bases from J, the gap between germline ends came to 14 bases. Germline CDR1 SQVTM, CDR2 ANQGSEA. There are 16 residues in the CDR3. The CDR3 sequence: CSVEEPQGRYQETQYF. CDR3 nucleotide sequence: TGCAGCGTTGAAGAACCCCAGGGAAGGTACCAAGAGACCCAGTACTTC.

CDR3 loop: CASSLWSRGRAEQYF. The CDR3 DNA is TGTGCCAGCAGCTTATGGAGTAGGGGGCGAGCCGAGCAGTACTTC. The J gene is TRBJ2-7, the V gene TRBV11-2; 7 bases align to TRBD1. The CDR3 extends over 15 amino acids. The ends lost 2 bases at V and 6 bases at J; junction bases unmatched: 10. The V gene's germline CDR1 is SGHAT and CDR2 FQNNGV. The full variable domain, in which reference TRBV11-2 and TRBJ2-7 provide the parts outside the CDR3, is EAGVAQSPRYKIIEKRQSVAFWCNPISGHATLYWYQQILGQGPKLLIQFQNNGVVDDSQLPKDRFSAERLKGVDSTLKIQPAKLEDSAVYLCASSLWSRGRAEQYFGPGTRLTVT.

The CDR3 nucleotides are TGTGCCATCAGTGGCGAGTTTAGCAATCAGCCCCAGCATTTT. Translation: CAISGEFSNQPQHF. The J gene is TRBJ1-5, the V gene TRBV10-3; D not certain. Germline CDR1 reads ENHRY; CDR2 reads SYGVKD. Trimming pared 4 bases from V and 0 bases from J, leaving 7 bases between. The CDR3 extends over 14 amino acids.

The rearrangement joins TRBV30 to TRBJ2-1; tentative D call: TRBD2 (7 bases). The germline CDR1 and CDR2 sequences are GTSNPN and SVGIG (reference sequence). CDR3 length: 16 residues. With 3 bases removed from V and 4 bases from J, the gap between germline ends came to 19 bases. In DNA, the CDR3 is TGTGCCTGGAGAGTTCAGTCGGGGGGCTCTTACAATGAGCAGTTCTTC. Amino acids: CAWRVQSGGSYNEQFF.

The CDR3 DNA is TGTGCCAGCAGCTTCAGCAGCGACAATGAGCAGTTCTTC. Its translation is CASSFSSDNEQFF. V and J are TRBV7-6 and TRBJ2-1; D gene unclear. Germline CDR1 reads SGHVS; CDR2 reads FNYEAQ. The CDR3 runs to 13 residues. Trimming pared 3 bases from V and 5 bases from J, leaving 8 bases between.

The CDR3 is CASSKGTGFYQETQYF. DNA of the CDR3: TGTGCCAGCAGTAAAGGGACAGGGTTTTACCAAGAGACCCAGTACTTC. The genes are TRBV6-6 and TRBJ2-5; 9 bases match TRBD1. The V gene's germline CDR1 is MNHNY and CDR2 SVGAGI (reference sequence). CDR3 length: 16 residues. V was clipped by 5 bases and J by 0 bases; unmatched bases: 7.